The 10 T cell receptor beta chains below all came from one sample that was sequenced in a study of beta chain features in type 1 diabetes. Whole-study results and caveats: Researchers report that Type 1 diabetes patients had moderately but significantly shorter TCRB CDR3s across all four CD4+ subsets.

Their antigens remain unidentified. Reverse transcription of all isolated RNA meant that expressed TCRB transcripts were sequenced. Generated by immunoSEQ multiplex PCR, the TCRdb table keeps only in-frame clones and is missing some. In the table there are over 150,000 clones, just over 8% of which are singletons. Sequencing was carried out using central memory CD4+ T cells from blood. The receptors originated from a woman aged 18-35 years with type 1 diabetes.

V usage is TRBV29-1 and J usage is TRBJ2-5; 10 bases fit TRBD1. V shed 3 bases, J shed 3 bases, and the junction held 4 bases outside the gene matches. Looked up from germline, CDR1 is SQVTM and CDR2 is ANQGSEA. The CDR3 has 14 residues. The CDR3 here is CSVDKGQGEETQYF. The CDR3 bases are TGCAGCGTTGATAAAGGACAGGGGGAAGAGACCCAGTACTTC.

For the CDR3, the DNA is TGCAGTGCTAGAGTTCTAGCGTGGCCGTACTTC. Residues: CSARVLAWPYF. The gene calls are TRBV20-1 and TRBJ2-7; D might be TRBD2 (6 bases). The CDR3 contains 11 residues. V lost 1 base and J 12 bases, leaving 13 bases between the germline ends. Germline-derived CDR1 and CDR2 are DFQATT and SNEGSKA (reference sequence).

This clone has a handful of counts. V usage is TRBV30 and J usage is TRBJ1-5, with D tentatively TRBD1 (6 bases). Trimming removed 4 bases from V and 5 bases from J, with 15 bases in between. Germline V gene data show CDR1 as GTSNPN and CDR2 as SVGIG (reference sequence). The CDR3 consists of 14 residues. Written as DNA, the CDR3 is TGTGCCTGGAACGTCCAGGGGTCCGATCAGCCCCAGCATTTT. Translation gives CAWNVQGSDQPQHF.

This CDR3 reads CASTSVGAGAQDTQYF. The CDR3 bases are TGTGCCAGTACCTCCGTGGGGGCGGGAGCCCAAGATACGCAGTATTTT. The chain carries TRBV19 and TRBJ2-3, with a possible D match to TRBD2 (7 bases). Trimming removed 7 bases from V and 5 bases from J, with 22 bases in between. Germline lookup yields CDR1 LNHDA and CDR2 SQIVND (reference sequence). The CDR3 covers 16 residues.

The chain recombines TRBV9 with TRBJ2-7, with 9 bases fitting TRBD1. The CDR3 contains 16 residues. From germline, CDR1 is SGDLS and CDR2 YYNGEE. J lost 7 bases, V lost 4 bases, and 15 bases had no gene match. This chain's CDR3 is CASSPQAGQGTGEQYF. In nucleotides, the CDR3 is TGTGCCAGCAGCCCCCAGGCGGGACAGGGAACAGGGGAGCAGTACTTC.

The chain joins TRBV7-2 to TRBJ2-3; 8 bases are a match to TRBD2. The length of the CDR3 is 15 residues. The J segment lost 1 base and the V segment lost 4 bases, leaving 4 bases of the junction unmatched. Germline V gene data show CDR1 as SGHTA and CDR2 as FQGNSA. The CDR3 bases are TGTGCCAGCAGCTACGGGGGGGCTGGCACAGATACGCAGTATTTT. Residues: CASSYGGAGTDTQYF. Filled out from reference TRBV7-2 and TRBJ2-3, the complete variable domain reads GAGVSQSPSNKVTEKGKDVELRCDPISGHTALYWYRQSLGQGLEFLIYFQGNSAPDKSGLPSDRFSAERTGGSVSTLTIQRTQQEDSAVYLCASSYGGAGTDTQYFGPGTRLTVL.

CDR3 nucleotide sequence: TGCGCCAGCAGCTCGGGACAGGGGTCCTACAATGAGCAGTTCTTC. Protein sequence: CASSSGQGSYNEQFF. V is TRBV5-1 and J is TRBJ2-1; 10 bases align to TRBD1. Germline-derived CDR1 and CDR2 are SGHRS and YFSETQ. V lost 3 bases and J lost 1; bases outside the gene matches: 1. The CDR3 has 15 residues.

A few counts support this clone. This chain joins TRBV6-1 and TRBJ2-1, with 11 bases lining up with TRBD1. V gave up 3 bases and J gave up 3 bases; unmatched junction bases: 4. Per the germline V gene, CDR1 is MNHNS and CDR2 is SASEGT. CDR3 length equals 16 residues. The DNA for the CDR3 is TGTGCCAGCAGTGACTACGGGACAGGGGGCTACAATGAGCAGTTCTTC. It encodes CASSDYGTGGYNEQFF.

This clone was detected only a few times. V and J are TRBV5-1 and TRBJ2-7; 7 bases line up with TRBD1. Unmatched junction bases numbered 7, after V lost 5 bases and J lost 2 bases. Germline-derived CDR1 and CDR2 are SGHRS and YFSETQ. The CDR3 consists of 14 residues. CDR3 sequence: CASRPGTAAYEQYF. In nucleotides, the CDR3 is TGCGCCAGCAGACCAGGGACAGCCGCCTACGAGCAGTACTTC.

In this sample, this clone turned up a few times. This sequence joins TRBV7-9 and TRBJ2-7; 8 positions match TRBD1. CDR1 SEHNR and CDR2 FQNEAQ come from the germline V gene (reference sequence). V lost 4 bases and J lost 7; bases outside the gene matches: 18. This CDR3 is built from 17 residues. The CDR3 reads CASSSRLGTGNAGEQYF. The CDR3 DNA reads TGTGCCAGCAGCTCCCGACTAGGGACAGGCAACGCGGGGGAGCAGTACTTC.